This TCR beta chain was captured in a study of brain T cells in children with intractable seizures (dated by TCRdb to 2020 to 2023). Describing the broader study: A NanoString immunology panel was first used to screen resected brain tissue from about 56 pediatric epilepsy surgery cases for immune gene transcripts. Among the roughly 12 selected surgery cases, pre-surgery blood was additionally sequenced for eight, leaving four cases with brain tissue only. Paper-wide results and their limitations: Because sequencing depth was different between pre-surgery and post-surgery blood, clones absent from the pre-surgery sample may reflect undersampling. The patients' HCMV serostatus was not known, and viral specificity was inferred solely from CDR3 sequence similarity.

The time point label, read with the paper, signifies: blood from clinic visit 5 months post-surgery; TSC patient then seizure free. Surgery cases with the highest brain T cell transcript signatures were selected for TCR beta chain sequencing of brain tissue and, where available, blood. Patients had been treated with at least one anti-epileptic drug before surgery. The TCR-sequenced patients were children whose drug-resistant epilepsy was caused by tuberous sclerosis complex, focal cortical dysplasia, Rasmussen encephalitis or hemimegalencephaly. Bulk genomic DNA was extracted from unsorted brain tissue and whole blood with the Monarch genomic DNA purification kit. The immunoSEQ assay was applied to genomic DNA to generate the TCR beta chain sequences. In the authors' own workflow: CDR3 sequences that did not begin with the conserved framework cysteine at position 104 were removed manually. To get clonality, the normalized Shannon's Diversity Index was subtracted from one, giving values from 0 (maximal diversity) to 1 (oligoclonal). Chi-squared comparison-of-proportions tests assessed whether the same CDR3 differed in frequency between samples, such as brain versus blood. Public clonotypes were found through immuneACCESS searches, while the VDJdb browser was used to judge similarity to known antiviral clonotypes. The table was pulled from immuneACCESS by TCRdb, which kept in-frame rearrangements only. Such tables lose some clones; where checked, under half of the loss comes from unresolved V genes, and the rest has no known cause. The DNA gave D and trimming, while V, J and clone size come from that table. Within this sample are hundreds of thousands of clones, with roughly 93% of them counted one time only. The ten biggest clones cover roughly 6% of the sample.

Between the V and J ends, shortened by 0 bases and 4 bases respectively, the junction contains 18 bases. Including cysteine and phenylalanine, the CDR3 has 17 amino acids. CDR3 DNA only is kept here, 51 bases in frame from base 1. CDR1 and CDR2 were assigned from the germline V gene as MGHRA and YSYEKL. A word on this clone: Its antigen remains unidentified. It has no much larger one-base neighbor in the sample; base qualities were not kept.

The material was peripheral blood, obtained more than 4 months after surgery. Here the chain combines TRBV4-1 and TRBJ1-2; the D gene is unclear. This TCR was sampled from a boy younger than two with tuberous sclerosis and intractable seizures. The CDR3 region has the sequence CASSQDPRTRGSYGYTF. The DNA sequence reads TGCGCCAGCAGCCAAGATCCCCGGACTCGAGGGAGCTATGGCTACACCTTC.